Reported below is one TCR beta chain. V shed 3 bases, J shed 0 bases, and the junction held 14 bases outside the gene matches. Germline V gene data show CDR1 as SGHTA and CDR2 as FQGNSA. This CDR3 spans 18 amino acids. The data originate from a study of blood T cell repertoires in COVID-19. Across the whole study: The study drew acute and convalescent COVID-19 samples from the United States, Italy and Spain. From T cells, B-cell-depleted T cells, or PBMCs came the material, which was cDNA or gDNA.

In the original processing: Scientists estimated how many nucleated cells there were by amplifying reference gene primers. TCRdb's copy holds only in-frame clones and misses some; the assay was immunoSEQ multiplex PCR. The D gene and trimming were derived from the DNA, and the V and J assignments and clone size from that table. Among 77,000 or so clones, roughly 76% were seen once, and the ten largest hold 25% to 30%. The chain links TRBV7-2 to TRBJ2-7; 7 bases are a match to TRBD2. The sequencing input was peripheral blood. The clonotype originates from a woman of 80 years or more with active or convalescent COVID-19. For the CDR3, the DNA is TGTGCCAGCAGCTTTCCCCAGGGCGGGGGATATCACTCCTACGAGCAGTACTTC. This encodes CASSFPQGGGYHSYEQYF.